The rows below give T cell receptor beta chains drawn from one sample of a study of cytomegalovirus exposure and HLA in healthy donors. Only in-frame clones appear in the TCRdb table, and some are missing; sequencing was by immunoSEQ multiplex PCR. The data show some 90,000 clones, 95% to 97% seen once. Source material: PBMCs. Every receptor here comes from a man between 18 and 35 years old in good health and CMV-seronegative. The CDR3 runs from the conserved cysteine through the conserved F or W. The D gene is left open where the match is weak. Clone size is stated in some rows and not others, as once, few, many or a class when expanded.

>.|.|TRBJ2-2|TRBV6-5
TGTGCCAGCAGTTCCTGGTCCCACGGTAACGCCGGGGAGCTGTTTTTT
CASSSWSHGNAGELFF
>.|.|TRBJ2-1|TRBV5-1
TGCGCCAGCAGCTTGGGACAGGATTCCTACAATGAGCAGTTCTTC
CASSLGQDSYNEQFF
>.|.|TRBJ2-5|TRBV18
TGTGCCAGCTCACCATTCGCCAGCCAAGAGACCCAGTACTTC
CASSPFASQETQYF
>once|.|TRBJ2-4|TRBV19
TGTGCCAGTTCACAAGGGGGGACAGAGCAAATCGTAGGGAACATTCAGTACTTC
CASSQGGTEQIVGNIQYF
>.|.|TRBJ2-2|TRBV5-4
TGTGCCAGCAGCTCAAACCGGGACACAGCCTCGAACACCGGGGAGCTGTTTTTT
CASSSNRDTASNTGELFF
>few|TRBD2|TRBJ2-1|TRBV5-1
TGCGCCAGCAGCTTGGGGGTAGCGGGAGGGACTTACAATGAGCAGTTCTTC
CASSLGVAGGTYNEQFF
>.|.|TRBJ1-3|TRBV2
TGTGCCAGCAGCGGACAGAGCTCTGGAAACACCATATATTTT
CASSGQSSGNTIYF
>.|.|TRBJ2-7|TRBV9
TGTGCCAGCAGCGTAGCTAGTTCAGAAACCTACGAGCAGTACTTC
CASSVASSETYEQYF
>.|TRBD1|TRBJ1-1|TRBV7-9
TGTGCCAGCAGCTTCGGACAGGGTATGAACACTGAAGCTTTCTTT
CASSFGQGMNTEAFF
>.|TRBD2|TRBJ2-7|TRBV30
TGTGCCTGGAGTGTAATCCTAGGACTAGCCCCCCACGAGCAGTACTTC
CAWSVILGLAPHEQYF
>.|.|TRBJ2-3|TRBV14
TGTGCCAGCAGCCAATGGCTCCAGCGGAGGAGCACAGATACGCAGTATTTT
CASSQWLQRRSTDTQYF
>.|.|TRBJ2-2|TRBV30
TGTGCCTGGATAGGGACTGCGAACACCGGGGAGCTGTTTTTT
CAWIGTANTGELFF
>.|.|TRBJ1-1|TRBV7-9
TGTGCCAGCAGCTTAGGGAGGGGGGGGACTGAAGCTTTCTTT
CASSLGRGGTEAFF
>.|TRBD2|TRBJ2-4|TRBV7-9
TGTGCCAGCAACCGAGCGGGAGGGCCTGGGGATACGTACTTC
CASNRAGGPGDTYF
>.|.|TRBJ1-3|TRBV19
TGTGCCAGTAGGTCCGGGACAATCTCTGGAAACACCATATATTTT
CASRSGTISGNTIYF
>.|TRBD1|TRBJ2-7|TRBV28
TGTGCCAGCAGTTCAGGGGGCCACGAGCAGTACTTC
CASSSGGHEQYF
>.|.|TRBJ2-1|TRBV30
TGTGCCTGGAGTGAATCCGATGAGCAGTTCTTC
CAWSESDEQFF
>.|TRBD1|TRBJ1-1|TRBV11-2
TGTGCCAGCAGCCACCCCGGGACAGGGAGCACTGAAGCTTTCTTT
CASSHPGTGSTEAFF
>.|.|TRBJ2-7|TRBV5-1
TGCGCCAGCAGCTTGGAAGTCGTTATTCAGGGTCTCGAGCAGTACTTC
CASSLEVVIQGLEQYF
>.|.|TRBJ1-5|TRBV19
TGTGCTTCTAGGGCGGGCATTTACAGCAATCAGCCCCAGCATTTT
CASRAGIYSNQPQHF
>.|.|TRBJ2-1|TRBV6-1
TGTGCCAGCAGTCCAAGGGGGAACAATGAGCAGTTCTTC
CASSPRGNNEQFF
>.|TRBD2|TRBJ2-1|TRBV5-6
TGTGCCAGCAGAAGGAGTAGCGGGAGCTACAATGAGCAGTTCTTC
CASRRSSGSYNEQFF
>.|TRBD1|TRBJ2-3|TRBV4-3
TGCGCCAGCAGCCAAGATTCTGGGACAGCCCCTGGGGTCATAGATACGCAGTATTTT
CASSQDSGTAPGVIDTQYF
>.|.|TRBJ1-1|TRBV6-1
TGTGCCAGCAGTGAATATAGATTCGAAGCTTTCTTT
CASSEYRFEAFF
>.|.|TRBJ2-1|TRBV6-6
TGTGCCAGCAGTTACTCTAACGGGTATGAGCAGTTCTTC
CASSYSNGYEQFF
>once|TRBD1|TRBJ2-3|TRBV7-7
TGTGCTAGCAGCTCAACAGGGGAATCCACAGATACGCAGTATTTT
CASSSTGESTDTQYF